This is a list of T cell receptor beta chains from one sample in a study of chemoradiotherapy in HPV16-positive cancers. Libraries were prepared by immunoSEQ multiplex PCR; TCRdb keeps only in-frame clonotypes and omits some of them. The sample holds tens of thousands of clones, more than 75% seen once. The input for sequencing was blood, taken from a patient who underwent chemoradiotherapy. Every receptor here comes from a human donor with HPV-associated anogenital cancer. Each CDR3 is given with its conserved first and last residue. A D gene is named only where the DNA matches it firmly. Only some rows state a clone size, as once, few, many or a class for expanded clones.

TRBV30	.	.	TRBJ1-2	CAWSHLGLTYYGYTF	TGTGCCTGGAGTCACTTGGGACTGACCTACTATGGCTACACCTTC
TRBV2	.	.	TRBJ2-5	CASSVDSHAGTQYF	TGTGCCAGCAGTGTTGACTCCCACGCGGGGACCCAGTACTTC
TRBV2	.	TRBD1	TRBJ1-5	CASSKDRESQPQHF	TGTGCCAGCAGCAAGGACAGGGAGAGTCAGCCCCAGCATTTT
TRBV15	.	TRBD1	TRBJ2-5	CATSRGWTGEETQYF	TGTGCCACCAGCAGAGGGTGGACAGGGGAAGAGACCCAGTACTTC
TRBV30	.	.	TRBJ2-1	CAWSVRGNEQFF	TGTGCCTGGTCCGTCCGGGGCAATGAGCAGTTCTTC
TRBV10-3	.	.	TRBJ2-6	CAISESGYDSGANVLTF	TGTGCCATCAGTGAGTCGGGGTACGACTCTGGGGCCAACGTCCTGACTTTC
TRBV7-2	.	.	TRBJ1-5	CASSFHINQPQHF	TGTGCCAGCAGCTTCCACATTAATCAGCCCCAGCATTTT
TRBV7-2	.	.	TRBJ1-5	CASSLKGGNQPQHF	TGTGCCAGCAGCTTAAAGGGCGGCAATCAGCCCCAGCATTTT
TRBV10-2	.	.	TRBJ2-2	CASSPSSVGELFF	TGCGCCAGCAGCCCAAGCTCCGTGGGGGAGCTGTTTTTT
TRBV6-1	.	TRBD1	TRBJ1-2	CVEGGDRFGLYGYTF	TGTGTCGAAGGGGGGGACAGGTTTGGTCTATATGGCTACACCTTC
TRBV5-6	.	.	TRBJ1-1	CASSLGFGNTEAFF	TGTGCCAGCAGCTTGGGTTTCGGGAACACTGAAGCTTTCTTT
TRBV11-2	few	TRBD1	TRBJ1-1	CASSFTQGAGAFF	TGTGCCAGCAGCTTCACCCAGGGGGCTGGAGCTTTCTTT
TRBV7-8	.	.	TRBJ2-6	CASTPQWGGANVLTF	TGTGCCAGTACCCCCCAGTGGGGTGGGGCCAACGTCCTGACTTTC
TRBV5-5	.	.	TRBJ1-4	CASSPLRGEKLFF	TGTGCCAGCAGCCCTCTCCGGGGCGAAAAACTGTTTTTT
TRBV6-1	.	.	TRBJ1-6	CASRRGGSNSPLHF	TGTGCCAGCAGAAGAGGGGGTTCAAATTCACCCCTCCACTTT
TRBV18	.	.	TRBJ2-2	CASSRYKDRSVTGELFF	TGTGCCAGCTCACGATACAAAGACAGGTCGGTCACCGGGGAGCTGTTTTTT
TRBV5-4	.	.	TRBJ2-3	CASSLGQTNTDTQYF	TGTGCCAGCAGCTTGGGACAGACCAACACAGATACGCAGTATTTT
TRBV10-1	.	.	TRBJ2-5	CASRPGQFLGETQYF	TGCGCCAGCAGGCCCGGACAGTTCTTGGGGGAGACCCAGTACTTC
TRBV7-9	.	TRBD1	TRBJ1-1	CASSWGDRGTFF	TGTGCCAGCAGCTGGGGGGACAGGGGGACTTTCTTT
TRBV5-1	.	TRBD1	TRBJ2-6	CASRPGTGAGANVLTF	TGCGCCAGCCGTCCCGGGACAGGGGCTGGGGCCAACGTCCTGACTTTC
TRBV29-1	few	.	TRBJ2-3	CSVGQAADTQYF	TGCAGCGTTGGACAGGCCGCTGATACGCAGTATTTT
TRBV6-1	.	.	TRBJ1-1	CASSEGQGLGAFF	TGTGCCAGCAGTGAAGGGCAGGGTTTGGGAGCTTTCTTT
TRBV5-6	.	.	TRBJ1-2	CASSWEIDTSYGYTF	TGTGCCAGCAGCTGGGAGATAGACACCTCCTATGGCTACACCTTC
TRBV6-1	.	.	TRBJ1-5	CASGDSYSNQPQHF	TGTGCCAGCGGTGACAGTTATAGCAATCAGCCCCAGCATTTT
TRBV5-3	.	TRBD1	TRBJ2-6	CARSTGQGRAGANVLTF	TGTGCCAGAAGCACGGGACAGGGACGGGCTGGGGCCAACGTCCTGACTTTC
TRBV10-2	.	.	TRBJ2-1	CASSPGTPIYNEQFF	TGCGCCAGCAGTCCTGGGACCCCAATCTACAATGAGCAGTTCTTC
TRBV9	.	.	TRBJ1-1	CASSVGVGANTEAFF	TGTGCCAGCAGCGTAGGTGTCGGGGCGAACACTGAAGCTTTCTTT
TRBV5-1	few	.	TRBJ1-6	CASSSDSTSSPLHF	TGCGCCAGCAGCTCGGACAGCACTTCTTCACCCCTCCACTTT
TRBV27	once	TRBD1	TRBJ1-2	CASSLDRGYGYTF	TGTGCCAGCAGTTTAGACAGGGGCTATGGCTACACCTTC
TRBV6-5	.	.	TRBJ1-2	CASSYSFFYGYTF	TGTGCCAGCAGTTACTCTTTTTTTTATGGCTACACCTTC
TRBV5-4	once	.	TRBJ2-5	CASSLAGGVAETQYF	TGTGCCAGCAGCTTGGCCGGCGGGGTGGCAGAGACCCAGTACTTC
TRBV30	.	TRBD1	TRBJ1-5	CAWRAGGNQPQHF	TGTGCCTGGAGGGCAGGGGGGAATCAGCCCCAGCATTTT
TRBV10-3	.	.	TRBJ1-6	CAITGARGSPLHF	TGTGCCATCACGGGGGCCCGGGGTTCACCCCTCCACTTT
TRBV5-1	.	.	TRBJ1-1	CASSLGALRQMNTEAFF	TGCGCCAGCAGCTTAGGGGCCCTACGTCAAATGAACACTGAAGCTTTCTTT
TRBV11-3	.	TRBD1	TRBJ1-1	CASGQGAVAEAFF	TGTGCCAGCGGGCAGGGGGCTGTGGCTGAAGCTTTCTTT
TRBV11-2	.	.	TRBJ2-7	CASSLDRRGEQYF	TGTGCCAGCAGCTTAGATAGGAGGGGCGAGCAGTACTTC
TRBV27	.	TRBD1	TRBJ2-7	CASRIQGGYEQYF	TGTGCCAGCCGTATACAGGGGGGCTACGAGCAGTACTTC
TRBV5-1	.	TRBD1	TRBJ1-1	CASSSGTGGISGTEAFF	TGCGCCAGCAGCTCCGGGACAGGGGGCATATCGGGGACTGAAGCTTTCTTT
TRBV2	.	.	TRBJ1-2	CASSELSTKYNYGYTF	TGTGCCAGCAGCGAACTTTCGACTAAGTACAACTATGGCTACACCTTC
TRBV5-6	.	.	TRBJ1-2	CASSLISRSAYGYTF	TGTGCCAGCAGCTTGATAAGTAGGTCGGCCTATGGCTACACCTTC
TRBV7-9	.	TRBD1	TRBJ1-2	CASSLVYRGVANYGYTF	TGTGCCAGCAGCTTAGTCTACAGGGGCGTAGCTAACTATGGCTACACCTTC
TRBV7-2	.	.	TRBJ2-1	CASSLVGGYNEQFF	TGTGCCAGCAGCTTAGTTGGGGGGTACAATGAGCAGTTCTTC
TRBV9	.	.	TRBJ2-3	CASSVARGEDTQYF	TGTGCCAGCAGCGTAGCGCGCGGAGAGGATACGCAGTATTTT
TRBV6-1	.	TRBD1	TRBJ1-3	CASNDRGLGNTIYF	TGTGCCAGTAATGACAGGGGCCTTGGAAACACCATATATTTT
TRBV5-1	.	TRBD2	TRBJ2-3	CASSETSGGWADTQYF	TGCGCCAGCAGTGAAACTAGCGGGGGGTGGGCAGATACGCAGTATTTT
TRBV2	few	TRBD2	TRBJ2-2	CASTDTSGGRTGELFF	TGTGCCAGCACCGACACTAGCGGGGGCCGCACCGGGGAGCTGTTTTTT
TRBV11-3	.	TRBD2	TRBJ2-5	CASSPGTSGQETQYF	TGTGCCAGCAGCCCCGGGACTAGCGGGCAAGAGACCCAGTACTTC
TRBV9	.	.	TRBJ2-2	CASSVDRYTGELFF	TGTGCCAGCAGCGTAGACCGATACACCGGGGAGCTGTTTTTT
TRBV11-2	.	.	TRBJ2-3	CASSRVGGGDTQYF	TGTGCCAGCAGCCGTGTGGGGGGCGGAGATACGCAGTATTTT
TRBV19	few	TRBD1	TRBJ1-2	CASSIVAGGANYGYTF	TGTGCCAGTAGTATAGTGGCAGGGGGCGCGAACTATGGCTACACCTTC
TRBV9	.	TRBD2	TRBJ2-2	CASSVTRLAGGPNTGELFF	TGTGCCAGCAGCGTGACCCGGCTAGCGGGGGGTCCGAACACCGGGGAGCTGTTTTTT
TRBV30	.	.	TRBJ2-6	CAWSGGQALPGANVLTF	TGTGCCTGGAGTGGAGGGCAGGCCCTACCTGGGGCCAACGTCCTGACTTTC
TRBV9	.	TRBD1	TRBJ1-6	CASSLWTGDANSPLHF	TGTGCCAGCAGCCTTTGGACAGGGGATGCAAATTCACCCCTCCACTTT
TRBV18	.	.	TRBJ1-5	CASSPSGQFDQPQHF	TGTGCCAGCTCACCAAGCGGGCAGTTCGATCAGCCCCAGCATTTT
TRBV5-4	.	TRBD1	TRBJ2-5	CASSSIGQGSGQETQYF	TGTGCCAGCAGCTCTATTGGACAGGGGAGTGGGCAAGAGACCCAGTACTTC
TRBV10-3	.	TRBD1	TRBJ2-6	CAIGNRGRRPNVLTF	TGTGCCATCGGTAACAGGGGGCGCCGGCCCAACGTCCTGACTTTC
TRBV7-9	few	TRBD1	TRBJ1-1	CASSLLTGGGTEAFF	TGTGCCAGCAGCTTACTTACAGGGGGAGGAACTGAAGCTTTCTTT
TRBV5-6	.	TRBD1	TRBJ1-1	CASSPAGGGNTEAFF	TGTGCCAGCAGCCCGGCAGGGGGCGGAAACACTGAAGCTTTCTTT